What follows are 5 T cell receptor beta chains derived from one specimen sequenced in a study of T-cell reconstitution after alpha-beta-depleted transplantation in children. Unique molecular identifiers were incorporated when the TCRbeta library was constructed. TCRdb re-called the PCR reads through MiXCR, storing one row per CDR3 protein. This table has around 210,000 distinct CDR3 sequences, approximately 6.3% appearing once. Material: PBMCs, obtained before TCRalphabeta/CD19-depleted stem cell transplant. These receptors all come from a boy aged 2 to 10 with acute lymphoblastic leukemia, due to receive a stem cell transplant.

This clonotype was detected only a few times. The chain carries TRBV7-2 and TRBJ1-5; perhaps TRBD1 as D (5 bases). The CDR3 extends over 13 amino acids. Germline values: CDR1 SGHTA, CDR2 FQGNSA. V was cut by 5 bases and J by 7 bases, with 12 bases left in between. CDR3 nucleotides: TGTGCCAGCAGCCCCGCCGAGGGGCAGCCCCAGCATTTT. Its protein is CASSPAEGQPQHF. Combining the CDR3 with reference TRBV7-2 and TRBJ1-5 gives the whole variable domain GAGVSQSPSNKVTEKGKDVELRCDPISGHTALYWYRQSLGQGLEFLIYFQGNSAPDKSGLPSDRFSAERTGGSVSTLTIQRTQQEDSAVYLCASSPAEGQPQHFGDGTRLSIL.

The chain has TRBV27 and TRBJ2-7, with TRBD1 matching 8 bases. The V and J ends lost 8 bases and 1 base, in that order; junction bases with no gene match: 10. Germline loops: CDR1 MNHEY, CDR2 SMNVEV (reference sequence). This CDR3 spans 15 amino acids. CDR3 in DNA: TGTGCCAGCTCGGTCGACAGGGGAGGTTCCTACGAGCAGTACTTC. It encodes CASSVDRGGSYEQYF.

This clonotype was picked up many times. The chain has TRBV10-2 and TRBJ2-5, with 10 nucleotides matching TRBD2. Unmatched junction bases numbered 5, after V lost 6 bases and J lost 1 base. CDR1 WSHSY and CDR2 SAAADI come from the germline V gene. This CDR3 is 15 amino acids long. The CDR3, as DNA: TGCGCCAGCAGGGGTCCTAGCGGGGGCCAAGAGACCCAGTACTTC. Protein sequence: CASRGPSGGQETQYF.

The sample holds many counts of this clonotype. The V call is TRBV28, the J call TRBJ2-7; 8 positions agree with TRBD1. Germline lookup yields CDR1 MDHEN and CDR2 SYDVKM. The junction had 4 bases not matched to a gene; V was cut back by 3 bases and J by 6 bases. This CDR3 has 13 amino acids. The CDR3 spells CASSFWTGIEQYF. In nucleotides, the CDR3 is TGTGCCAGCAGTTTCTGGACAGGGATCGAGCAGTACTTC.

This clonotype was recorded at least ten times. This chain connects TRBV11-2 to TRBJ2-5, with a possible D match to TRBD2 (6 bases). The CDR3 loop spans 15 amino acids. Germline V gene lookup returns CDR1 SGHAT and CDR2 FQNNGV. V gave up 6 bases and J gave up 4 bases, with 18 bases separating them. CDR3 loop: CASSSRLVASETQYF. DNA of the CDR3: TGTGCCAGCAGTTCACGACTAGTTGCTTCAGAGACCCAGTACTTC.